These 19 T cell receptor beta chains were sequenced from one sample in a study of shared clonotypes between healthy human individuals. Using immunoSEQ multiplex PCR, the repertoire was profiled, and TCRdb retains in-frame clones only, with some absent. The data contain some 1.5 million clones, about 96% of them singletons. The specimen sequenced was naive CD4+ T cells sorted from blood. Subset in this sample: CD45RA+ positively selected. The receptor set was obtained from a man aged 25-40 years in good health.

This chain uses TRBV9 with TRBJ2-1, with D unresolved. From germline, CDR1 is SGDLS and CDR2 YYNGEE. V was clipped by 7 bases and J by 8 bases, with 19 bases between them. CDR3 size: 14 residues. The CDR3 loop reads CASQTGLNRDEQFF. As DNA, the CDR3 is TGTGCCAGCCAGACTGGCCTTAACCGGGATGAGCAGTTCTTC.

Details on this clone: This same CDR3 is encoded by further DNA sequences in the sample. V and J are TRBV10-1 and TRBJ2-3, with TRBD2 identical over 7 bases. CDR1 and CDR2 from the germline V gene are WNHNN and SYGVQD (reference sequence). This CDR3 region has 14 residues. V lost 5 bases, J lost 0 bases, and 2 bases stayed unmatched. The DNA of the CDR3 is TGCGCCAGCAGTCTTAGCGGGAGCACAGATACGCAGTATTTT. Its protein product is CASSLSGSTDTQYF.

The chain uses TRBV30 and TRBJ2-3, with 7 positions matching TRBD1. Germline CDR1 and CDR2: GTSNPN and SVGIG (reference sequence). The CDR3 has 15 residues. Trimming cost V 4 bases and J 2 bases; bases outside gene matches: 9. The CDR3 region is CAWMYLGQTTDTQYF. In DNA, the CDR3 is TGTGCCTGGATGTACTTGGGACAGACCACAGATACGCAGTATTTT.

This clone showed up just once. The chain combines TRBV7-9 with TRBJ2-7; the D gene is possibly TRBD1 (8 bases). Germline assignment: CDR1 SEHNR and CDR2 FQNEAQ (reference sequence). The CDR3 is 15 residues long. The V end lost 4 bases, the J end lost 3 bases, and 16 bases lay between the germline ends. CDR3 region: CASSSTGEGSYEQYF. The DNA for the CDR3 is TGTGCCAGCAGCTCGACAGGGGAGGGTAGCTACGAGCAGTACTTC.

The chain couples TRBV19 to TRBJ2-7; D unresolved. The CDR3 is 13 amino acids. Germline V CDR1 and CDR2: LNHDA, SQIVND (reference sequence). Between the trimmed V and J ends, which lost 8 bases and 0 bases, there was a span of 11 bases. CDR3 sequence reads: CASQKDGSYEQYF. The CDR3 nucleotides read TGTGCCAGTCAGAAGGACGGCTCCTACGAGCAGTACTTC.

The chain carries TRBV18 and TRBJ2-5; D call uncertain. V was cut by 3 bases and J by 1 base, with 9 bases left in between. This CDR3 region has 14 residues. The germline gives CDR1 KGHSH, CDR2 LQKENI. The CDR3 bases are TGTGCCAGCTCACCTACCTCGACCCAAGAGACCCAGTACTTC. It is translated as CASSPTSTQETQYF. Looking up the rest from reference TRBV18 and TRBJ2-5 gives the full variable domain: NAGVMQNPRHLVRRRGQEARLRCSPMKGHSHVYWYRQLPEEGLKFMVYLQKENIIDESGMPKERFSAEFPKEGPSILRIQQVVRGDSAAYFCASSPTSTQETQYFGPGTRLLVL.

The rearrangement uses TRBV27 and TRBJ2-1; 9 positions match TRBD2. The germline V gene has CDR1 MNHEY and CDR2 SMNVEV (reference sequence). The CDR3 totals 20 residues. The trim removed 0 bases at V and 2 bases at J, leaving 14 bases unmatched. The CDR3 spells CASSLSRRHPGLAAYNEQFF. The CDR3, as DNA: TGTGCCAGCAGTTTATCCAGGCGACATCCGGGACTAGCAGCCTACAATGAGCAGTTCTTC.

This clone was seen only once. The chain joins TRBV14 to TRBJ2-1; 7 bases line up with TRBD1. The CDR3 is 15 residues long. Germline CDR1 is SGHDN and CDR2 is FVKESK. The junction had 3 bases not matched to a gene; V was cut back by 2 bases and J by 2 bases. CDR3 region: CASSQTGDAYNEQFF. Here the CDR3 DNA reads TGTGCCAGCAGCCAAACAGGGGACGCCTACAATGAGCAGTTCTTC.

The chain joins TRBV30 to TRBJ2-3; D remains ambiguous. Germline V gene lookup returns CDR1 GTSNPN and CDR2 SVGIG (reference sequence). The CDR3 loop spans 16 amino acids. V gave up 0 bases and J gave up 2 bases, with 15 bases separating them. CDR3 in amino acids: CAWSVRWPPVTDTQYF. CDR3 DNA sequence: TGTGCCTGGAGTGTACGGTGGCCTCCAGTCACAGATACGCAGTATTTT.

The chain combines TRBV11-2 with TRBJ2-2; no firm D call. V lost 6 bases to trimming and J lost 3 bases, with 14 bases between them. This CDR3 is 15 amino acids long. Germline V CDR1 and CDR2: SGHAT, FQNNGV. CDR3 bases: TGTGCCAGCAGACCCCCCTTAGCAGACACCGGGGAGCTGTTTTTT. Amino acids: CASRPPLADTGELFF.

This clone appeared once. Other DNA sequences from this sample encode an identical CDR3 as well. The chain combines TRBV20-1 with TRBJ1-3; D unresolved. The germline V gene has CDR1 DFQATT and CDR2 SNEGSKA (reference sequence). The CDR3 totals 11 residues. Trimming cost V 5 bases and J 3 bases, with 5 bases left between them. Here the CDR3 reads CSASFGNTIYF. DNA for the CDR3: TGCAGTGCTTCCTTTGGAAACACCATATATTTT.

This chain joins TRBV14 and TRBJ2-1; 9 nucleotides match TRBD2. This CDR3 is built from 21 residues. The ends lost 5 bases at V and 4 bases at J; junction bases unmatched: 24. In germline, CDR1 is SGHDN, CDR2 FVKESK. The CDR3 reads CASSSRKVLAGRPPVYNEQFF. The CDR3 nucleotides are TGTGCCAGCAGCTCCCGAAAAGTACTAGCGGGTAGGCCCCCCGTTTACAATGAGCAGTTCTTC. Full variable domain (missing parts from reference TRBV14 and TRBJ2-1): EAGVTQFPSHSVIEKGQTVTLRCDPISGHDNLYWYRRVMGKEIKFLLHFVKESKQDESGMPNNRFLAERTGGTYSTLKVQPAELEDSGVYFCASSSRKVLAGRPPVYNEQFFGPGTRLTVL.

This clone turned up a few times. The same CDR3 is also encoded by other DNA sequences in this sample. This chain connects TRBV6-5 to TRBJ2-7; a weak D match, TRBD2 (5 bases). Germline V CDR1 and CDR2: MNHEY, SVGAGI. Between the trimmed V and J ends, which lost 5 bases and 1 base, there was a span of 6 bases. The CDR3 has 12 amino acids. CDR3 coding DNA: TGTGCCAGCAGTCGGACTTCCTACGAGCAGTACTTC. Encoded protein: CASSRTSYEQYF.

In the case of this clone: The same CDR3 also results from other DNA sequences found in this sample. V is TRBV28 and J is TRBJ1-4; D remains ambiguous. The CDR3 sequence is 13 residues long. With 6 bases removed from V and 10 bases from J, the gap between germline ends came to 15 bases. From germline, CDR1 is MDHEN and CDR2 SYDVKM. This CDR3 is CASRLQGPGKLFF. CDR3 in DNA: TGTGCCAGCAGGCTACAAGGCCCTGGAAAACTGTTTTTT.

The chain links TRBV9 to TRBJ2-1, with TRBD2 matching over 9 bases. This CDR3 is built from 14 residues. The V segment lost 3 bases and the J segment 4 bases; nucleotides outside the gene matches: 2. In germline, CDR1 is SGDLS, CDR2 YYNGEE. As DNA, the CDR3 is TGTGCCAGCAGCGGGGGACTAGCTTACAATGAGCAGTTCTTC. Protein sequence: CASSGGLAYNEQFF.

The chain uses TRBV5-4 and TRBJ2-5; 10 bases agree with TRBD2. The CDR3 length is 15 residues. V shed 4 bases, J shed 4 bases, and the junction held 7 bases outside the gene matches. Germline loops: CDR1 SGHNT, CDR2 YYREEE (reference sequence). Written as DNA, the CDR3 is TGTGCCAGCAGCCCTAGCGGGAGTATTGGAGAGACCCAGTACTTC. Its translation is CASSPSGSIGETQYF. The whole variable domain, remainder taken from reference TRBV5-4 and TRBJ2-5, is ETGVTQSPTHLIKTRGQQVTLRCSSQSGHNTVSWYQQALGQGPQFIFQYYREEENGRGNFPPRFSGLQFPNYSSELNVNALELDDSALYLCASSPSGSIGETQYFGPGTRLLVL.

The chain combines TRBV5-1 with TRBJ2-5, with 8 bases lining up with TRBD1. CDR3 length: 16 residues. CDR1 and CDR2 from the germline V gene are SGHRS and YFSETQ. V shed 0 bases, J shed 2 bases, and the junction held 6 bases outside the gene matches. CDR3 amino acids: CASSLGAGGGQETQYF. The DNA of the CDR3 is TGCGCCAGCAGCTTGGGGGCAGGGGGCGGGCAAGAGACCCAGTACTTC. The full variable domain, in which reference TRBV5-1 and TRBJ2-5 provide the parts outside the CDR3, is KAGVTQTPRYLIKTRGQQVTLSCSPISGHRSVSWYQQTPGQGLQFLFEYFSETQRNKGNFPGRFSGRQFSNSRSEMNVSTLELGDSALYLCASSLGAGGGQETQYFGPGTRLLVL.

The chain joins TRBV11-2 to TRBJ1-1; D is unresolved. Germline V gene lookup returns CDR1 SGHAT and CDR2 FQNNGV. V shed 2 bases and J shed 2 bases, with 15 bases lying between them. The length of the CDR3 is 16 residues. In DNA form, the CDR3 reads TGTGCCAGCAGCTTACTCCCGACCCTGCTTAACACTGAAGCTTTCTTT. Translated, it gives CASSLLPTLLNTEAFF. The full variable domain, its missing parts supplied by reference TRBV11-2 and TRBJ1-1, is EAGVAQSPRYKIIEKRQSVAFWCNPISGHATLYWYQQILGQGPKLLIQFQNNGVVDDSQLPKDRFSAERLKGVDSTLKIQPAKLEDSAVYLCASSLLPTLLNTEAFFGQGTRLTVV.

The genes are TRBV10-3 and TRBJ1-2; no clear D. The CDR3 is 14 amino acids. Trimming pared 3 bases from V and 4 bases from J, leaving 12 bases between. Looked up from germline, CDR1 is ENHRY and CDR2 is SYGVKD. The DNA of the CDR3 is TGTGCCATCAGTGATGGAGGGTCTAGCTATGGCTACACCTTC. Translated, it gives CAISDGGSSYGYTF.